This entry lists 17 T cell receptor beta chains sequenced from one sample in a study of Ad26.COV2.S vaccination and SARS-CoV-2 variants. Treatment here: approximately 18 received Ad26.COV2.S at low or high dose, single or two shots; about 5 received placebo; per-sample allocation not given. Samples were taken on day 63 after the first vaccine or placebo injection. Sequencing was performed with immunoSEQ multiplex PCR; in TCRdb, only in-frame clones are kept and a portion is missing. The sample yields over 300,000 clones, roughly 80% seen once. The sample consisted of peripheral blood, taken in a trial of Ad26.COV2.S vaccine versus placebo. The source of these receptors is a person between 18 and 59 years old who received the Ad26.COV2.S COVID-19 vaccine or a placebo.

The J gene is TRBJ1-4, the V gene TRBV25-1; 8 bases align to TRBD1. This CDR3 is built from 13 residues. Germline V gives CDR1 MGHDK, CDR2 SYGVNS. Germline trimming cut 9 bases from V and 6 bases from J; bases unmatched to any gene: 6. CDR3 residues: CASRDRKDEKLFF. In DNA form, the CDR3 reads TGTGCCAGTAGGGACAGGAAAGATGAAAAACTGTTTTTT.

J is TRBJ1-4 and V is TRBV19, with 10 bases fitting TRBD1. J was trimmed by 8 bases and V by 5 bases; bases with no gene match: 5. This CDR3 has 14 amino acids. Germline V gives CDR1 LNHDA, CDR2 SQIVND (reference sequence). This CDR3 is CASSATGGGEKLFF. The CDR3 DNA reads as TGTGCCAGTAGTGCGACAGGGGGCGGAGAAAAACTGTTTTTT. The variable domain in full, completed from reference TRBV19 and TRBJ1-4, reads DGGITQSPKYLFRKEGQNVTLSCEQNLNHDAMYWYRQDPGQGLRLIYYSQIVNDFQKGDIAEGYSVSREKKESFPLTVTSAQKNPTAFYLCASSATGGGEKLFFGSGTQLSVL.

This chain uses TRBV4-2 with TRBJ2-6; no clear D. This CDR3 region has 14 residues. Germline CDR1 and CDR2: LGHNA and YNFKEQ. V dropped 2 bases and J dropped 10 bases, with 12 bases sitting between them. Here the CDR3 reads CASSQNEGPNVLTF. DNA of the CDR3: TGTGCCAGCAGCCAAAATGAAGGACCGAACGTCCTGACTTTC.

The V gene is TRBV5-6, the J gene TRBJ1-3, with unresolved D. The CDR3 contains 14 residues. Germline lookup yields CDR1 SGHDT and CDR2 YYEEEE. The ends were cut back, 2 bases at V and 0 bases at J, with 6 bases in the middle. The DNA of the CDR3 is TGTGCCAGCAGCTTAGGCAGCTCTGGAAACACCATATATTTT. Translating it yields CASSLGSSGNTIYF.

The chain couples TRBV9 to TRBJ1-2; D is ambiguous. Germline assignment: CDR1 SGDLS and CDR2 YYNGEE. V gave up 4 bases and J gave up 7 bases, with 17 bases separating them. This CDR3 region has 14 residues. The CDR3 here is CASSPDSPSSGYTF. The CDR3, as DNA: TGTGCCAGCAGCCCGGACTCTCCCTCAAGTGGCTACACCTTC.

J is TRBJ1-5 and V is TRBV19; no definite D call. Germline loops: CDR1 LNHDA, CDR2 SQIVND (reference sequence). This CDR3 is built from 15 residues. V was shortened by 7 bases and J by 7 bases, with 20 bases between the two germline ends. The chain's CDR3 is CASTNPVRAEQPQHF. In DNA form, the CDR3 reads TGTGCCAGTACCAATCCTGTGAGGGCGGAACAGCCCCAGCATTTT.

The sample holds a few counts of this clone. The V gene is TRBV7-3, the J gene TRBJ1-5, with D tentatively TRBD1 (5 bases). This CDR3 spans 13 amino acids. Trimming took 5 bases from V and 5 from J, leaving 10 bases between them. Per the germline V gene, CDR1 is SGHTA and CDR2 is FQGTGA. CDR3: CASSPGGDQPQHF. CDR3 nucleotide sequence: TGTGCCAGCAGCCCCGGGGGGGATCAGCCCCAGCATTTT.

The sample holds one count of this clone. V gene TRBV15 combines with J gene TRBJ2-1, with 10 bases fitting TRBD2. There are 19 residues in the CDR3. The germline V gene has CDR1 LNHNV and CDR2 YYDKDF (reference sequence). The trim removed 4 bases at V and 4 bases at J, leaving 16 bases unmatched. This CDR3 is CATSNPSGGGNSDYNEQFF. As DNA, the CDR3 is TGTGCCACCAGCAACCCTAGCGGGGGAGGAAATTCAGATTACAATGAGCAGTTCTTC.

The CDR3 reads CASTEVGYEQYF. CDR3 DNA sequence: TGTGCCAGCACGGAGGTAGGATACGAGCAGTACTTC. This chain connects TRBV6-5 to TRBJ2-7, with D perhaps TRBD2 (5 bases). The germline gives CDR1 MNHEY, CDR2 SVGAGI. CDR3 length equals 12 residues. Trimming cost V 7 bases and J 4 bases, with 11 bases left between them.

The chain employs TRBV7-9 and TRBJ2-6; D is uncertain. The CDR3 has 14 amino acids. Germline V gene data show CDR1 as SEHNR and CDR2 as FQNEAQ (reference sequence). The ends were cut back, 9 bases at V and 6 bases at J, with 15 bases in the middle. The CDR3 coding sequence is TGTGCCAGAGGTGTACTCTCAGTGGCCAACGTCCTGACTTTC. This sequence encodes CARGVLSVANVLTF. Supplemented by reference TRBV7-9 and TRBJ2-6, the full variable domain reads DTGVSQNPRHKITKRGQNVTFRCDPISEHNRLYWYRQTLGQGPEFLTYFQNEAQLEKSRLLSDRFSAERPKGSFSTLEIQRTEQGDSAMYLCARGVLSVANVLTFGAGSRLTVL.

The chain is built from TRBV19 and TRBJ2-7; TRBD2 aligns across 7 bases. Per the germline V gene, CDR1 is LNHDA and CDR2 is SQIVND (reference sequence). With V trimmed by 6 bases and J by 5 bases, 7 bases remained unmatched. The CDR3 spans 13 residues. The CDR3: CASSPGGLNEQYF. For the CDR3, the DNA is TGTGCCAGTAGCCCGGGGGGTTTGAACGAGCAGTACTTC. The full variable domain, rest sourced from reference TRBV19 and TRBJ2-7, is DGGITQSPKYLFRKEGQNVTLSCEQNLNHDAMYWYRQDPGQGLRLIYYSQIVNDFQKGDIAEGYSVSREKKESFPLTVTSAQKNPTAFYLCASSPGGLNEQYFGPGTRLTVT.

The V and J genes are TRBV11-2 and TRBJ1-2; the D gene is possibly TRBD1 (5 bases). The V end lost 5 bases, the J end lost 4 bases, and 14 bases lay between the germline ends. The CDR3 loop spans 14 amino acids. CDR1 and CDR2 from the germline V gene are SGHAT and FQNNGV. Written as DNA, the CDR3 is TGTGCCAGCAGCACCATAACAGGTCTCTATGGCTACACCTTC. Encoded protein: CASSTITGLYGYTF.

This chain's CDR3 is CAIQLLSHPYGYTF. The CDR3 DNA reads TGTGCCATCCAGCTCCTGAGCCACCCATATGGCTACACCTTC. The rearrangement joins TRBV7-9 to TRBJ1-2; D gene uncertain. Germline-derived CDR1 and CDR2 are SEHNR and FQNEAQ (reference sequence). This CDR3 is built from 14 residues. The V gene lost 10 bases and the J gene lost 5 bases, with 20 bases spanning the gap. Variable domain in full (rest from reference TRBV7-9 and TRBJ1-2): DTGVSQNPRHKITKRGQNVTFRCDPISEHNRLYWYRQTLGQGPEFLTYFQNEAQLEKSRLLSDRFSAERPKGSFSTLEIQRTEQGDSAMYLCAIQLLSHPYGYTFGSGTRLTVV.

This sequence joins TRBV18 and TRBJ1-3; D is unclear. V lost 2 bases and J 0 bases, leaving 8 bases between the germline ends. CDR1 KGHSH and CDR2 LQKENI come from the germline V gene. The CDR3 length is 15 residues. The CDR3 DNA follows: TGTGCCAGCTCACCAGTTGATAGCTCTGGAAACACCATATATTTT. Protein: CASSPVDSSGNTIYF. Combining the CDR3 with reference TRBV18 and TRBJ1-3 gives the whole variable domain NAGVMQNPRHLVRRRGQEARLRCSPMKGHSHVYWYRQLPEEGLKFMVYLQKENIIDESGMPKERFSAEFPKEGPSILRIQQVVRGDSAAYFCASSPVDSSGNTIYFGEGSWLTVV.

The chain links TRBV12-3 or TRBV12-4 to TRBJ1-1; D unclear. The CDR3 spans 11 residues. V was clipped by 6 bases and J by 6 bases, with 8 bases between them. CDR3 sequence (DNA): TGTGCCAGCAGCCGCCGAGCTGAAGCTTTCTTT. This encodes CASSRRAEAFF.

This clone occurred a few times. The chain has TRBV4-1 and TRBJ2-3, with 9 bases matching TRBD2. V was clipped by 0 bases and J by 14 bases; unmatched bases: 6. The CDR3 has 13 residues. Per the germline V gene, CDR1 is MGHRA and CDR2 is YSYEKL. The CDR3 DNA follows: TGCGCCAGCAGCCAAGATCCTAGCGGGGTGGGGTATTTT. Translating gives CASSQDPSGVGYF.

This sequence joins TRBV4-3 and TRBJ1-5; a weak D match, TRBD1 (5 bases). The V and J ends lost 3 bases and 4 bases respectively, with 10 bases between them. Germline lookup yields CDR1 LGHNA and CDR2 YSLEER. This CDR3 contains 14 residues. In DNA, the CDR3 is TGCGCCAGCAGCCAGGGACGGGGGAATCAGCCCCAGCATTTT. This gives the protein CASSQGRGNQPQHF.